These 24 T cell receptor beta chains were sequenced from one sample in a study of blood T cell repertoires in COVID-19. Sequenced by immunoSEQ multiplex PCR; TCRdb stores in-frame clones only, minus some. The sample carries tens of thousands of clones, around 92% recorded once. The sequenced material came from peripheral blood. The receptors shown here come from a man between 65 and 80 years old with active COVID-19.

CDR3 bases: TGTGCCAGCTCACCACCGGGGAGGCGGGAGCCCGGCGATGAGCAGTTCTTC. It is translated as CASSPPGRREPGDEQFF. The V call is TRBV18, the J call TRBJ2-1; 7 bases are shared with TRBD2. The CDR3 sequence is 17 residues long. V shed 0 bases, J shed 8 bases, and the junction held 13 bases outside the gene matches. Germline V gene lookup returns CDR1 KGHSH and CDR2 LQKENI.

This chain connects TRBV7-2 to TRBJ1-4; D gene ambiguous. Trimming removed 5 bases at V and 4 bases at J, with 11 bases between. In germline, CDR1 is SGHTA, CDR2 FQGNSA. CDR3 length equals 14 residues. Here the CDR3 DNA reads TGTGCCAGCAGCCTATCCGGGATTAATGAAAAACTGTTTTTT. Amino acids: CASSLSGINEKLFF.

This chain connects TRBV7-2 to TRBJ1-6, with a weak D call TRBD1 (5 bases). The CDR3 runs 15 residues. The V and J ends lost 3 bases and 8 bases respectively, with 14 bases between them. Germline V lookup: CDR1 SGHTA, CDR2 FQGNSA. CDR3 nucleotides: TGTGCCAGCAGCTTTCACGGGGGATCAGATTCACCCCTCCACTTT. The encoded protein is CASSFHGGSDSPLHF.

This sequence joins TRBV6-2 or TRBV6-3 and TRBJ2-7; 7 positions match TRBD1. This CDR3 has 13 amino acids. V gave up 6 bases and J gave up 7 bases; unmatched junction bases: 9. Germline CDR1 reads MNHEY; CDR2 reads SVGEGT. CDR3 sequence (DNA): TGTGCCAGCAGCGTCGACAGGGTCGGGGAGCAGTACTTC. It codes for CASSVDRVGEQYF.

The chain links TRBV19 to TRBJ2-7, with 10 bases lining up with TRBD2. The germline V gene has CDR1 LNHDA and CDR2 SQIVND (reference sequence). With V trimmed by 4 bases and J by 5 bases, 8 bases remained unmatched. The CDR3 contains 15 residues. Here the CDR3 reads CASSKVAGGVHEQYF. The CDR3 DNA is TGTGCCAGTAGTAAAGTAGCGGGGGGCGTCCACGAGCAGTACTTC.

This sequence joins TRBV19 and TRBJ1-5; D unclear. With 1 base removed from V and 1 base from J, the gap between germline ends came to 8 bases. The germline V gene encodes CDR1 LNHDA and CDR2 SQIVND (reference sequence). The CDR3 has 15 amino acids. The CDR3 loop reads CASSIARRSNQPQHF. CDR3 coding DNA: TGTGCCAGTAGTATAGCTAGACGGAGCAATCAGCCCCAGCATTTT.

The chain links TRBV18 to TRBJ2-4; 13 bases are shared with TRBD2. V gave up 5 bases and J gave up 6 bases; unmatched junction bases: 10. The CDR3 length is 17 residues. Germline values: CDR1 KGHSH, CDR2 LQKENI. The CDR3 nucleotides are TGTGCCAGCTCATCAGGACTAGCGGGAGTAGGTGTAAACATTCAGTACTTC. As protein: CASSSGLAGVGVNIQYF.

The J gene is TRBJ2-2, the V gene TRBV5-6; 8 bases are a match to TRBD2. CDR3 length: 18 amino acids. The V gene end was trimmed by 6 bases and the J gene end by 2 bases; junction bases not matched to a gene: 15. Looked up from germline, CDR1 is SGHDT and CDR2 is YYEEEE. CDR3 coding DNA: TGTGCCAGCAACTTACGGGGAAGCGGGGGCCTTAACACCGGGGAGCTGTTTTTT. It yields the protein CASNLRGSGGLNTGELFF.

V and J are TRBV11-2 and TRBJ2-1, with D maybe TRBD1 (5 bases). The V and J ends lost 5 bases and 9 bases respectively, with 11 bases between them. Per the germline V gene, CDR1 is SGHAT and CDR2 is FQNNGV. This CDR3 is 12 amino acids long. CDR3 coding DNA: TGTGCCAGCAGCCTTCAGGGTGGTGAGCAGTTCTTC. Its protein is CASSLQGGEQFF.

The rearrangement joins TRBV19 to TRBJ2-1; 9 positions agree with TRBD1. V lost 5 bases to trimming and J lost 0 bases; unmatched junction nucleotides: 5. This CDR3 comprises 16 residues. Per the germline V gene, CDR1 is LNHDA and CDR2 is SQIVND (reference sequence). The CDR3 region has the DNA TGTGCCAGTAGTTCTGGACAGGGGAGCTCCTACAATGAGCAGTTCTTC. As protein: CASSSGQGSSYNEQFF.

This rearrangement joins TRBV29-1 to TRBJ2-5; tentatively, D is TRBD1 (6 bases). The germline gives CDR1 SQVTM, CDR2 ANQGSEA. V lost 8 bases and J 6 bases, leaving 16 bases between the germline ends. This CDR3 is 12 amino acids long. Here the CDR3 reads CSTKGVEQTQYF. In DNA, the CDR3 is TGCAGCACCAAGGGGGTCGAGCAGACCCAGTACTTC.

The rearrangement uses TRBV19 and TRBJ2-7, with D maybe TRBD1 (7 bases). Trimming removed 3 bases from V and 4 bases from J, with 16 bases in between. CDR3 length: 15 amino acids. Germline assignment: CDR1 LNHDA and CDR2 SQIVND (reference sequence). The CDR3 protein is CASSMWSGGTYEQYF. CDR3 nucleotide sequence: TGTGCCAGTAGTATGTGGTCAGGGGGGACGTACGAGCAGTACTTC.

The chain is built from TRBV29-1 and TRBJ2-1, with D perhaps matching TRBD1 (5 bases). V lost 7 bases and J lost 4, with 17 bases in between. Germline V gives CDR1 SQVTM, CDR2 ANQGSEA. The CDR3 has 14 residues. CDR3 amino acids: CSATWAGIYNEQFF. DNA for the CDR3: TGCAGCGCTACATGGGCAGGGATATACAATGAGCAGTTCTTC.

This sequence joins TRBV10-2 and TRBJ2-2, with a weak D call TRBD2 (5 bases). From germline, CDR1 is WSHSY and CDR2 SAAADI. There are 13 residues in the CDR3. Deletions cut 8 bases from V and 2 bases from J, with 9 bases between. The CDR3 region is CASHTSNTGELFF. CDR3 nucleotide sequence: TGCGCCAGCCACACTAGTAACACCGGGGAGCTGTTTTTT.

The J gene is TRBJ1-6, the V gene TRBV5-6, with 7 bases identical to TRBD1. Germline assignment: CDR1 SGHDT and CDR2 YYEEEE. The length of the CDR3 is 15 residues. J lost 2 bases, V lost 6 bases, and 5 bases had no gene match. CDR3 nucleotides: TGTGCCAGCAAAAGACAGGGAGCCTATAATTCACCCCTCCACTTT. Translated, it gives CASKRQGAYNSPLHF.

The table lists this clone with a count of one. This rearrangement joins TRBV11-2 to TRBJ2-1; 12 bases match TRBD2. The CDR3 spans 19 residues. Germline CDR1 is SGHAT and CDR2 is FQNNGV. V gave up 5 bases and J gave up 5 bases; unmatched junction bases: 16. As DNA, the CDR3 is TGTGCCAGCAGCATGGACAGGGAGAGACTAGCGGGAGTAGACAATGAGCAGTTCTTC. This codes for CASSMDRERLAGVDNEQFF.

The rearrangement uses TRBV3-1 (or the pseudogene TRBV3-2) and TRBJ2-3; D is undetermined. The CDR3 is made up of 15 amino acids. Germline V CDR1 and CDR2: LGHDT, YNNKEL (reference sequence). The V end was cut by 4 bases, the J end by 3 bases, with 14 bases between. In DNA form, the CDR3 reads TGTGCCAGCAGCCTACGGGTACAAAAGACAGATACGCAGTATTTT. Amino acid sequence: CASSLRVQKTDTQYF.

The rearrangement joins TRBV7-3 to TRBJ2-1; D might be TRBD2 (5 bases). Trimming pared 5 bases from V and 4 bases from J, leaving 12 bases between. There are 14 residues in the CDR3. The germline V gene encodes CDR1 SGHTA and CDR2 FQGTGA. The DNA for the CDR3 is TGTGCCAGCAGCACTGGACTTGTATACAATGAGCAGTTCTTC. This gives the protein CASSTGLVYNEQFF.

This chain connects TRBV24-1 to TRBJ2-2; 8 bases are a match to TRBD1. The germline gives CDR1 KGHDR, CDR2 SFDVKD. V trimming: 7 bases; J trimming: 4 bases; junction bases outside the gene matches: 7. The CDR3 is 15 residues long. The CDR3 region is CATSPGTGVTGELFF. In DNA, the CDR3 is TGTGCCACCAGCCCCGGGACAGGAGTCACCGGGGAGCTGTTTTTT.

This clone was observed a single time. This chain joins TRBV28 and TRBJ2-1; possible D gene TRBD2, 6 bases. The V end lost 3 bases, the J end lost 5 bases, and 14 bases lay between the germline ends. Germline CDR1 reads MDHEN; CDR2 reads SYDVKM. The CDR3 has 15 residues. CDR3 nucleotides: TGTGCCAGCAGTTTTCGTGGGAGGCGCGACAATGAGCAGTTCTTC. Its protein product is CASSFRGRRDNEQFF.

The gene calls are TRBV19 and TRBJ2-1; 13 bases fit TRBD2. Germline V lookup: CDR1 LNHDA, CDR2 SQIVND (reference sequence). The trim removed 6 bases at V and 9 bases at J, leaving 8 bases unmatched. CDR3 length: 15 residues. CDR3 DNA: TGTGCCAGTAGCGCCGGGACTAGCGGGATTGGTGAGCAGTTCTTC. Amino acids: CASSAGTSGIGEQFF. The whole variable domain, remainder taken from reference TRBV19 and TRBJ2-1, is DGGITQSPKYLFRKEGQNVTLSCEQNLNHDAMYWYRQDPGQGLRLIYYSQIVNDFQKGDIAEGYSVSREKKESFPLTVTSAQKNPTAFYLCASSAGTSGIGEQFFGPGTRLTVL.

The chain joins TRBV4-1 to TRBJ1-3; no definite D call. From germline, CDR1 is MGHRA and CDR2 YSYEKL. The V gene lost 1 base and the J gene lost 3 bases, with 13 bases spanning the gap. The CDR3 is made up of 16 amino acids. The CDR3 coding sequence is TGCGCCAGCAGCCAAGTGGGAGGGATGGATGGAAACACCATATATTTT. Encoded protein: CASSQVGGMDGNTIYF.

The rearrangement joins TRBV19 to TRBJ1-5; D gene uncertain. Trimming stripped 10 bases from V and 2 bases from J, with 9 bases between. This CDR3 has 12 residues. Looked up from germline, CDR1 is LNHDA and CDR2 is SQIVND (reference sequence). CDR3 sequence reads: CATREGNQPQHF. The CDR3 region has the DNA TGTGCCACTAGGGAGGGCAATCAGCCCCAGCATTTT.

The V and J genes are TRBV7-9 and TRBJ1-1; possible D gene TRBD1, 6 bases. With 5 bases removed from V and 4 bases from J, the gap between germline ends came to 20 bases. Germline CDR1 is SEHNR and CDR2 is FQNEAQ (reference sequence). There are 16 residues in the CDR3. The DNA of the CDR3 is TGTGCCAGCAGCCTTTTCGGGGGGGCCTATGGCACTGAAGCTTTCTTT. Protein: CASSLFGGAYGTEAFF.